This T cell receptor beta chain was recovered during a study of cytomegalovirus exposure and HLA in healthy donors. PCR involved 60 Vbeta and 13 Jbeta primers. Only in-frame clones appear in the TCRdb table, and some are missing; sequencing was by immunoSEQ multiplex PCR. Altogether 180,000 or so clones are present, 77% being singletons, with the ten largest covering 3.5% to 4.5%. The CDR3 has 12 amino acids. Trimming took 5 bases from V and 7 from J; bases not matched to a gene: 4. Germline V lookup: CDR1 SGHRS, CDR2 YFSETQ. The rearrangement links TRBV5-1 to TRBJ1-1, with TRBD1 matching over 8 bases. The origin of this receptor is an older woman in good health and CMV-seropositive. The sample taken for sequencing was PBMCs. CDR3 sequence (DNA): TGCGCCAGCAGTATTGGACAGGGTGAAGCTTTCTTT. Amino acid sequence: CASSIGQGEAFF. Using reference TRBV5-1 and TRBJ1-1 for the parts outside the CDR3, the full variable domain is KAGVTQTPRYLIKTRGQQVTLSCSPISGHRSVSWYQQTPGQGLQFLFEYFSETQRNKGNFPGRFSGRQFSNSRSEMNVSTLELGDSALYLCASSIGQGEAFFGQGTRLTVV.